This record concerns one T cell receptor beta chain sequence. What it recognizes is unknown. The data stem from a study of cytomegalovirus exposure and HLA in healthy donors. The germline gives CDR1 SGHRS, CDR2 YFSETQ. CDR3 length: 15 amino acids. The V and J ends lost 4 bases and 5 bases, in that order; junction bases with no gene match: 7. Study-wide findings and caveats: CMV serostatus was the sole immune exposure data available. Researchers reported in a later analysis that a missense DCLRE1C variant was tied to TCR beta V- and J-gene trimming. Published work reported that the classifier diagnosed cytomegalovirus status with high specificity and sensitivity. Rates of TCR association differed by HLA locus in a later analysis, with DRB1 highest and HLA-C lowest.

60 Vbeta and 13 Jbeta primers were used in PCR. Profiling relied on immunoSEQ multiplex PCR, and the TCRdb table lists in-frame clones only, not all of them. The sample lists around 100,000 clones; around 80% were seen once. The sample consisted of PBMCs. V is TRBV5-1 and J is TRBJ2-7; 12 positions match TRBD1. The receptor comes from a man between 25 and 39 years old in good health and CMV-seropositive. The CDR3 bases are TGCGCCAGCAGCGGCTCGGGACAGGGGGCCAACGAGCAGTACTTC. This codes for CASSGSGQGANEQYF.